Following are 26 T cell receptor beta chains from one sample sequenced in a study of T-cell memory formation after mild COVID-19. TCRdb analysed the 5' RACE reads with MiXCR anew, one entry per CDR3 protein. The data hold fewer than 700,000 distinct CDR3 sequences, with under 20% observed a single time. Sequencing was done on a sample of PBMCs or a T cell subset sorted from them (not recorded which). These receptors all stem from an adult woman who had mild COVID-19 (a few samples of this study predate the infection). Cell type and time point are not known.

This sequence joins TRBV6-2 or TRBV6-3 and TRBJ2-5, with D unresolved. The CDR3 covers 11 residues. V was clipped by 8 bases and J by 5 bases, with 9 bases between them. CDR1 is MNHEY, CDR2 SVGEGT, per germline. The CDR3 DNA follows: TGTGCCAGCGTGACGGGTGAGACCCAGTACTTC. This gives the protein CASVTGETQYF.

This clonotype showed up just a few times. This sequence joins TRBV7-9 and TRBJ2-5; TRBD2 matches at 8 bases. Trimming at V came to 3 bases and at J to 5 bases, leaving 8 bases not matched to a gene. Germline lookup yields CDR1 SEHNR and CDR2 FQNEAQ (reference sequence). This CDR3 comprises 15 residues. CDR3 sequence (DNA): TGTGCCAGCAGCTTTAGCGGGACTCTGGGGGAGACCCAGTACTTC. Residues: CASSFSGTLGETQYF.

The chain is built from TRBV15 and TRBJ1-5; 10 positions match TRBD1. Germline loops: CDR1 LNHNV, CDR2 YYDKDF (reference sequence). The CDR3 covers 16 residues. After removal of 5 bases from V and 5 bases from J, the junction contained 9 bases not matched to a gene. The CDR3 bases are TGTGCCACCAGCGACCGGGACAGGGGTCTACATCAGCCCCAGCATTTT. Amino acids: CATSDRDRGLHQPQHF.

This sequence joins TRBV19 and TRBJ2-1, with D maybe TRBD2 (5 bases). CDR1 is LNHDA and CDR2 is SQIVND in the germline V gene (reference sequence). This CDR3 is built from 13 residues. V was cut by 3 bases and J by 7 bases, with 10 bases left in between. The CDR3 is CASSIGAVNEQFF. In DNA form, the CDR3 reads TGTGCCAGTAGTATTGGAGCGGTTAATGAGCAGTTCTTC.

This clonotype was seen a few times. J is TRBJ2-2 and V is TRBV11-2; 10 bases agree with TRBD2. CDR1 and CDR2 from the germline V gene are SGHAT and FQNNGV. V shed 4 bases, J shed 4 bases, and the junction held 6 bases outside the gene matches. The CDR3 consists of 16 residues. The CDR3 sequence: CASSSKAGGPTGELFF. CDR3 DNA: TGTGCCAGCAGCTCAAAAGCGGGAGGGCCCACCGGGGAGCTGTTTTTT.

The chain carries TRBV11-2 and TRBJ2-1; 9 bases match TRBD1. The V gene's germline CDR1 is SGHAT and CDR2 FQNNGV. V dropped 5 bases and J dropped 9; count of bases not matched to a gene: 14. This CDR3 spans 16 amino acids. The CDR3 reads CASSHKPDRGRIEQFF. The CDR3 DNA reads as TGTGCCAGCAGCCACAAACCGGACAGGGGAAGAATTGAGCAGTTCTTC.

This rearrangement joins TRBV6-5 to TRBJ2-1; 9 bases fit TRBD2. V was pared by 2 bases and J by 4 bases, with 6 bases of the junction left unmatched. This CDR3 contains 16 residues. CDR1 is MNHEY, CDR2 SVGAGI, per germline. The CDR3 DNA follows: TGTGCCAGCAGTTACGCGGCTAGCGGGACATACAATGAGCAGTTCTTC. This sequence encodes CASSYAASGTYNEQFF.

The J gene is TRBJ1-6, the V gene TRBV14; D may be TRBD1 (6 bases). The germline V and J ends were trimmed by 9 bases and 5 bases, with 17 bases remaining between them. The CDR3 runs to 15 residues. Germline CDR1 SGHDN, CDR2 FVKESK. The CDR3 spells CARARWDNDNSPLHF. CDR3 coding DNA: TGTGCCAGGGCTAGATGGGACAACGATAATTCACCCCTCCACTTT.

The chain recombines TRBV12-3 or TRBV12-4 with TRBJ2-7, with D perhaps matching TRBD1 (6 bases). The V end lost 4 bases, the J end lost 10 bases, and 14 bases lay between the germline ends. The CDR3 is 12 residues long. CDR3 in amino acids: CASSSADSSQYF. The CDR3 DNA reads as TGTGCCAGCAGTTCAGCGGACAGCTCTCAGTACTTC.

The chain is built from TRBV5-5 and TRBJ2-7; 11 bases fit TRBD2. Germline-derived CDR1 and CDR2 are SGHKS and YYEKEE (reference sequence). This CDR3 contains 16 residues. V trimming: 0 bases; J trimming: 2 bases; junction bases outside the gene matches: 4. CDR3: CASSLEMGLAAYEQYF. The CDR3 DNA reads TGTGCCAGCAGCTTGGAAATGGGACTAGCGGCCTACGAGCAGTACTTC.

The chain couples TRBV12-3 or TRBV12-4 to TRBJ1-2; possible D gene TRBD1, 6 bases. V lost 2 bases and J 2 bases, leaving 12 bases between the germline ends. The CDR3 loop spans 15 amino acids. The CDR3 loop reads CASSLITGWNYGYTF. In DNA, the CDR3 is TGTGCCAGCAGTTTAATAACAGGGTGGAACTATGGCTACACCTTC.

This chain links TRBV4-2 with TRBJ2-1; TRBD2 matches 11 bases. V gave up 1 base and J gave up 10 bases; unmatched junction bases: 15. The CDR3 is 18 amino acids. Germline loops: CDR1 LGHNA, CDR2 YNFKEQ. The CDR3, as DNA: TGTGCCAGCAGCCAAGGGGGTTGGCTAGCGGGAGGTGTAGGGGAGCAGTTCTTC. Translated, it gives CASSQGGWLAGGVGEQFF.

This clonotype turned up a few times. This sequence joins TRBV5-1 and TRBJ2-7; 8 bases match TRBD1. V gave up 3 bases and J gave up 4 bases; unmatched junction bases: 15. Germline lookup yields CDR1 SGHRS and CDR2 YFSETQ. This CDR3 spans 17 amino acids. The DNA of the CDR3 is TGCGCCAGCAGCTGGATAGGTCAGGGGGCCGCCCTATACGAGCAGTACTTC. Translating it yields CASSWIGQGAALYEQYF.

V is TRBV2 and J is TRBJ2-5, with a tentative D call TRBD2 (6 bases). Between the trimmed V and J ends, which lost 3 bases and 4 bases, there was a span of 18 bases. CDR3 length equals 16 residues. The germline V gene has CDR1 SNHLY and CDR2 FYNNEI. CDR3 residues: CASSEEGFRTRETQYF. In DNA, the CDR3 is TGTGCCAGCAGTGAGGAGGGGTTTCGAACGCGAGAGACCCAGTACTTC.

The chain combines TRBV5-1 with TRBJ2-3; D is perhaps TRBD1 (5 bases). CDR3 length: 16 residues. CDR1 is SGHRS, CDR2 YFSETQ, per germline. V dropped 0 bases and J dropped 1 base, with 12 bases sitting between them. The CDR3 loop reads CASSLVAFRGTDTQYF. The CDR3 region has the DNA TGCGCCAGCAGCTTGGTTGCCTTCAGGGGCACAGATACGCAGTATTTT.

The chain uses TRBV5-1 and TRBJ1-1, with a weak D call TRBD1 (6 bases). The V gene's germline CDR1 is SGHRS and CDR2 YFSETQ. Trimming stripped 5 bases from V and 7 bases from J, with 21 bases between. This CDR3 region has 15 residues. Written as DNA, the CDR3 is TGCGCCAGCAGTTCCGGGACACTTGGGCGAGATGAAGCTTTCTTT. Translation: CASSSGTLGRDEAFF.

This clonotype was picked up many times. The chain is built from TRBV5-1 and TRBJ2-2, with 9 bases lining up with TRBD2. Trimming cost V 4 bases and J 5 bases; bases outside gene matches: 3. Germline lookup yields CDR1 SGHRS and CDR2 YFSETQ. The CDR3 contains 14 residues. The DNA for the CDR3 is TGCGCCAGCAGCCGGACTAGCGATACCGGGGAGCTGTTTTTT. Translated, it gives CASSRTSDTGELFF.

This clonotype has a count of ten or more. The CDR3 loop reads CASSLLGQGVNEQYF. CDR3 sequence (DNA): TGCGCCAGCAGCTTGCTAGGACAGGGGGTTAACGAGCAGTACTTC. The chain couples TRBV5-1 to TRBJ2-7; 10 bases are a match to TRBD1. The V and J ends lost 1 base and 5 bases, in that order; junction bases with no gene match: 6. The CDR3 length is 15 residues. The germline V gene has CDR1 SGHRS and CDR2 YFSETQ. Complete variable domain (other parts from reference TRBV5-1 and TRBJ2-7): KAGVTQTPRYLIKTRGQQVTLSCSPISGHRSVSWYQQTPGQGLQFLFEYFSETQRNKGNFPGRFSGRQFSNSRSEMNVSTLELGDSALYLCASSLLGQGVNEQYFGPGTRLTVT.

This clonotype was found a few times. The gene calls are TRBV5-6 and TRBJ2-4; possible D gene TRBD2, 6 bases. Per germline, CDR1 SGHDT and CDR2 YYEEEE. V lost 4 bases to trimming and J lost 2 bases, with 16 bases between them. The CDR3 loop spans 16 amino acids. The CDR3 DNA reads TGTGCCAGCAGCCGACTAGGACTTACCTCCAAAAACATTCAGTACTTC. Translating it yields CASSRLGLTSKNIQYF.

This clonotype has a handful of counts. DNA of the CDR3: TGCGCCAGCAGCCCGTGGGGGGGAACTAATGAAAAACTGTTTTTT. Protein: CASSPWGGTNEKLFF. The chain combines TRBV5-1 with TRBJ1-4, with D maybe TRBD1 (5 bases). Germline values: CDR1 SGHRS, CDR2 YFSETQ. Trimming stripped 4 bases from V and 1 base from J, with 11 bases between. CDR3 size: 15 residues.

The chain is built from TRBV11-2 and TRBJ2-3; no definite D call. CDR3 length: 14 amino acids. The V gene lost 6 bases and the J gene lost 4 bases, with 14 bases spanning the gap. Per the germline V gene, CDR1 is SGHAT and CDR2 is FQNNGV. The CDR3 sequence: CASSQILWADTQYF. DNA for the CDR3: TGTGCCAGCAGTCAGATTCTTTGGGCAGATACGCAGTATTTT. Supplemented by reference TRBV11-2 and TRBJ2-3, the full variable domain reads EAGVAQSPRYKIIEKRQSVAFWCNPISGHATLYWYQQILGQGPKLLIQFQNNGVVDDSQLPKDRFSAERLKGVDSTLKIQPAKLEDSAVYLCASSQILWADTQYFGPGTRLTVL.

This clonotype has a count of ten or more. The chain joins TRBV27 to TRBJ1-5; D call uncertain. Germline values: CDR1 MNHEY, CDR2 SMNVEV (reference sequence). The V gene lost 0 bases and the J gene lost 5 bases, with 11 bases spanning the gap. The CDR3 totals 15 residues. The CDR3 loop is CASSLSVPRYQPQHF. The DNA for the CDR3 is TGTGCCAGCAGTTTATCGGTGCCTCGGTATCAGCCCCAGCATTTT.

The V call is TRBV5-6, the J call TRBJ2-5; D uncertain. The CDR3 sequence is 12 residues long. V was clipped by 0 bases and J by 6 bases, with 6 bases between them. The germline V gene encodes CDR1 SGHDT and CDR2 YYEEEE. CDR3 sequence: CASSLELQTQYF. The CDR3 DNA sequence: TGTGCCAGCAGCTTGGAACTCCAGACCCAGTACTTC.

The table lists this clonotype with a few counts. The chain couples TRBV11-2 to TRBJ1-2; weak D call: TRBD1 (6 bases). Trimming removed 4 bases from V and 5 bases from J, with 17 bases in between. Per the germline V gene, CDR1 is SGHAT and CDR2 is FQNNGV. The CDR3 has 15 amino acids. The CDR3 is CASSYRDKYQYGYTF. The CDR3 nucleotides read TGTGCCAGCAGCTACCGGGACAAATACCAGTATGGCTACACCTTC.

In its sample, this clonotype was seen a few times. This sequence joins TRBV24-1 and TRBJ2-3; D is possibly TRBD1 (6 bases). Trimming left V 4 bases short and J 5 bases short, with 9 bases between. The CDR3 has 13 amino acids. CDR1 KGHDR and CDR2 SFDVKD come from the germline V gene. The CDR3 sequence is CATSDPRGDTQYF. The CDR3 bases are TGTGCCACCAGTGACCCCAGGGGAGATACGCAGTATTTT.

This chain joins TRBV7-2 and TRBJ2-7, with 7 bases matching TRBD2. The CDR3 sequence is 15 residues long. V lost 1 base, J lost 2 bases, and 5 bases stayed unmatched. Germline CDR1 is SGHTA and CDR2 is FQGNSA. The CDR3 bases are TGTGCCAGCAGCTTAGACCCGACTAGCACCTACGAGCAGTACTTC. It codes for CASSLDPTSTYEQYF.